This T cell receptor (beta chain) was sequenced during a study of blood T cells in healthy people across ages. Total RNA was extracted at no less than 6 micrograms per sample. The use of a sample-barcoded 5' primer and a J-beta primer mix characterized a second PCR of roughly 6 to 11 cycles. Each TCR beta cDNA got a 12-nucleotide random molecular identifier. MiXCR, applied by TCRdb to the 5' RACE reads, yields one record per CDR3 protein. The repertoire includes about 780,000 distinct CDR3 sequences, roughly 25% of them detected once, and less than 3.5% sits in the top ten. This clonotype was seen more than once but under ten times. Between the trimmed V and J ends, which lost 0 bases and 3 bases, there was a span of 16 bases. CDR3 length: 17 residues. The germline CDR1 and CDR2 sequences are MNHEY and SVGAGI. These same records also appear under a second study, on T cells of mothers and their children. That source reports: The donors comprised five or six children and their three healthy Caucasian mothers.

This sequence was found in a boy younger than 18 in good health. The sequencing sample was made of blood. This chain links TRBV6-5 with TRBJ2-3, with D unresolved. Here the CDR3 reads CASSYSGWKGSTDTQYF. In nucleotides, the CDR3 is TGTGCCAGCAGTTACTCGGGGTGGAAGGGTAGTACAGATACGCAGTATTTT.